The rows below give T cell receptor beta chains drawn from one sample of a study of cytomegalovirus exposure and HLA in healthy donors. The assay was immunoSEQ multiplex PCR, and TCRdb's table has in-frame clones only and misses some. The sample yields about 190,000 clones, roughly four fifths seen once. Source material: PBMCs. These receptors all stem from a woman younger than 45 in good health and CMV-seropositive. CDR3s include the opening cysteine and the closing phenylalanine or tryptophan.

j_call v_call cdr3_aa
TRBJ2-3 TRBV7-2 CATRQGTDTQYF
TRBJ2-1 TRBV7-9 CASSLVDLREQFF
TRBJ2-1 TRBV6-4 CASRAGTAAYNEQFF
TRBJ2-1 TRBV11-1 CASSLASTLNEQFF
TRBJ2-3 TRBV6-4 CASSELAGAIDTQYF
TRBJ2-5 TRBV19 CASSIVGQETQYF
. TRBV19 CASSPRGGDHEQYF
TRBJ2-7 TRBV6-1 CASSGRTYRDRGYEQYF
TRBJ2-1 TRBV6-4 CASSDFAGDYNEQFF
TRBJ2-5 TRBV28 CASSGDRQETQYF
TRBJ2-1 TRBV7-2 CASSPGQGHNEQFF
TRBJ2-7 TRBV21-1 CASTPQTGTPLYEQYF
TRBJ2-5 TRBV5-8 CASSFIFTGVNQETQYF
TRBJ2-7 TRBV27 CASSRGLSYEQYF
TRBJ2-1 TRBV19 CASTPGTSGGRDEQFF
TRBJ2-7 TRBV28 CASSPPTGGGDEQYF
TRBJ2-5 TRBV5-4 CASSEPRTGELRETQYF
TRBJ2-2 TRBV10-1 CASAPGLGDTGELFF
TRBJ2-7 TRBV7-9 CASSHRDSQSPYEQYF
TRBJ1-3 TRBV19 CASSPRTHGNTIYF
TRBJ1-1 TRBV2 CASSEALAGFTEAFF
TRBJ2-2 TRBV5-4 CASSRRVAGTGELFF
TRBJ2-7 TRBV7-9 CASSLGTGGEQYF
TRBJ1-1 TRBV19 CASSILTAGVINTEAFF
TRBJ1-1 TRBV5-4 CASSLVGSQFEAFF
TRBJ2-5 TRBV28 CASSPTGEETQYF
TRBJ2-2 TRBV12-5 CASGLVLGQGLTGELFF
TRBJ2-1 TRBV5-1 CASSSVTSAPSEQFF
TRBJ1-4 TRBV11-2 CASSREEITTNEKLFF
TRBJ1-4 TRBV2 CASCRQGATNEKLFF
TRBJ2-1 TRBV28 CASSSGLALNNEQFF
TRBJ1-4 TRBV6-1 CASSRQGSNEKLFF
TRBJ2-4 TRBV5-6 CASSLGHRAGIQYF
TRBJ2-7 TRBV2 CASRVNSEQYF
TRBJ2-7 TRBV28 CASSPPGLPSVQCF
TRBJ2-1 TRBV9 CASSVGQGSNEQFF
TRBJ1-4 TRBV7-6 CASSFRGGEEKLFF
TRBJ1-2 TRBV6-5 CASSLGESYGYTF
TRBJ2-2 TRBV5-5 CASRGLAGTNTGELFF
TRBJ2-7 TRBV19 CASSIGSGPPYEQYF
TRBJ1-2 TRBV9 CASSTLDSRMSYTF
TRBJ2-7 TRBV27 CASSLALPYEQYF
TRBJ1-2 TRBV10-3 CAITRLGQGGGYTF
TRBJ2-1 TRBV9 CASSVTSSYNEQFF
TRBJ1-1 TRBV28 CASSLQLRNTEAFF
TRBJ2-3 TRBV9 CASSLLAASTDTQYF
. TRBV29-1 CSVGEGGPLNEQYF
TRBJ2-5 TRBV6-1 CASRSVLQETQYF
TRBJ1-4 TRBV28 CATDRGIGTNEKLFF
TRBJ1-2 TRBV7-9 CASSLEEGYGYTF
TRBJ2-1 TRBV7-6 CASSLGSGTHNEQFF
TRBJ1-1 TRBV19 CASTAGQMNTEAFF
TRBJ2-7 TRBV11-2 CASSRGQGSSYEQYF
. TRBV5-1 CASSLRQGNFEQYF